What follows are 20 T cell receptor beta chains derived from one specimen sequenced in a study of spatial heterogeneity in lung cancer. Time point of the sample: sample taken at primary tumor resection. These receptors lack a known antigen. TCRdb called the 5' RACE reads again in MiXCR, with one record for every CDR3 protein. The table lists approximately 15,000 distinct CDR3 sequences, approximately 6.2% of them singletons. Study-wide results and caveats: The study found that expanded intratumoral alpha and beta TCR counts tracked tumor mutation counts.

The sample here was lung tumor tissue, taken at surgery. All receptors derive from a male donor with early-stage non-small cell lung cancer.

This clonotype was picked up many times. As an off-target read in a library built for alpha chains, this beta chain has a frequency of little significance. V is TRBV5-4 and J is TRBJ2-7, with D tentatively TRBD2 (5 bases). Trimming stripped 4 bases from V and 0 bases from J, with 5 bases between. The CDR3 contains 12 residues. Germline V gene data show CDR1 as SGHNT and CDR2 as YYREEE (reference sequence). CDR3 sequence: CASSRDSYEQYF. The CDR3 DNA follows: TGTGCCAGCAGCCGGGACTCCTACGAGCAGTACTTC.

In regard to this clonotype: Being off target in a library aimed at alpha chains, this beta chain has a size of little meaning. This chain links TRBV3-1 with TRBJ2-1; 13 bases fit TRBD2. The CDR3 length is 16 residues. The germline CDR1 and CDR2 sequences are LGHDT and YNNKEL (reference sequence). J lost 9 bases, V lost 1 base, and 6 bases had no gene match. CDR3: CASSQGTSGRRSEQFF. The CDR3 bases are TGTGCCAGCAGCCAAGGGACTAGCGGGAGAAGGAGTGAGCAGTTCTTC.

This clonotype was found a few times. With the library built for alpha chains, this beta chain is off target and its frequency is not meaningful. The chain joins TRBV12-3 or TRBV12-4 to TRBJ1-5, with a weak D call TRBD1 (6 bases). This CDR3 region has 15 residues. V was cut by 6 bases and J by 3 bases, with 15 bases left in between. CDR3 region: CASSHSDRYNQPQHF. The DNA for the CDR3 is TGTGCCAGCAGCCACTCAGACAGGTACAATCAGCCCCAGCATTTT.

This clonotype was seen many times. The library was designed around alpha chains, so this beta chain is a stray read whose abundance carries little weight. This chain uses TRBV5-1 with TRBJ1-3; D gene ambiguous. CDR3 length: 16 residues. Germline V CDR1 and CDR2: SGHRS, YFSETQ. Deletions cut 0 bases from V and 0 bases from J, with 10 bases between. The CDR3 coding sequence is TGCGCCAGCAGCTTGGAGGCCGGCACCTCTGGAAACACCATATATTTT. Translating it yields CASSLEAGTSGNTIYF. The full variable domain, rest sourced from reference TRBV5-1 and TRBJ1-3, is KAGVTQTPRYLIKTRGQQVTLSCSPISGHRSVSWYQQTPGQGLQFLFEYFSETQRNKGNFPGRFSGRQFSNSRSEMNVSTLELGDSALYLCASSLEAGTSGNTIYFGEGSWLTVV.

By share, this clonotype counts as medium-sized. Within a library made for alpha chains, this beta chain is off target, and its count is uninformative. The V call is TRBV20-1, the J call TRBJ2-7; D gene ambiguous. This CDR3 region has 12 residues. Trimming pared 3 bases from V and 3 bases from J, leaving 9 bases between. Germline V lookup: CDR1 DFQATT, CDR2 SNEGSKA (reference sequence). This CDR3 reads CSASAADYEQYF. CDR3 nucleotides: TGCAGTGCTAGTGCGGCAGACTACGAGCAGTACTTC.

This clonotype was seen at least ten times. Little can be read into the size of this beta chain, an off-target read in a library designed for alpha chains. The chain combines TRBV20-1 with TRBJ2-1; 12 bases agree with TRBD2. The V gene end was trimmed by 3 bases and the J gene end by 7 bases; junction bases not matched to a gene: 4. Germline V lookup: CDR1 DFQATT, CDR2 SNEGSKA (reference sequence). The CDR3 sequence is 14 residues long. The CDR3 nucleotides read TGCAGTGCTAGTCTAGCGGGGGGGCTGAATGAGCAGTTCTTC. Its translation is CSASLAGGLNEQFF.

Sample share makes this clonotype medium-sized. Little can be read into the size of this beta chain, an off-target read in a library designed for alpha chains. The chain carries TRBV13 and TRBJ2-3; D uncertain. Germline CDR1 is PRHDT and CDR2 is FYEKMQ (reference sequence). This CDR3 is 16 amino acids long. Deletions cut 2 bases from V and 0 bases from J, with 12 bases between. CDR3 sequence (DNA): TGTGCCAGCAGCTTACGGGTCGACCGGAGCACAGATACGCAGTATTTT. This gives the protein CASSLRVDRSTDTQYF. Together with reference TRBV13 and TRBJ2-3, the CDR3 gives the full variable domain: AAGVIQSPRHLIKEKRETATLKCYPIPRHDTVYWYQQGPGQDPQFLISFYEKMQSDKGSIPDRFSAQQFSDYHSELNMSSLELGDSALYFCASSLRVDRSTDTQYFGPGTRLTVL.

This clonotype has a count of ten or more. As an off-target read in a library built for alpha chains, this beta chain has a frequency of little significance. This chain joins TRBV20-1 and TRBJ2-7; TRBD2 matches 9 bases. The CDR3 is made up of 13 amino acids. The V gene's germline CDR1 is DFQATT and CDR2 SNEGSKA (reference sequence). Trimming removed 7 bases from V and 2 bases from J; junction bases left unmatched: 6. CDR3 sequence (DNA): TGCAGTGTTGAGCGGGAGGAAACCTACGAGCAGTACTTC. Translated, it gives CSVEREETYEQYF.

Of note for this clonotype: For a library built for alpha chains, this beta chain is a stray read; little rests on its size. The CDR3 is CASSTRGNTGELFF. DNA of the CDR3: TGTGCCAGCAGCACGCGGGGGAACACCGGGGAGCTGTTTTTT. The chain couples TRBV11-3 to TRBJ2-2; perhaps TRBD2 as D (6 bases). The V end was cut by 5 bases, the J end by 1 base, with 8 bases between. CDR1 is SGHNT and CDR2 is YENEEA in the germline V gene. This CDR3 comprises 14 residues.

In this sample, this clonotype turned up many times. Since it is a stray read in a library aimed at alpha chains, this beta chain has a size that is not meaningful. This rearrangement joins TRBV20-1 to TRBJ2-1; D is possibly TRBD1 (5 bases). The CDR3 has 15 amino acids. Trimming removed 6 bases from V and 4 bases from J, with 19 bases in between. Germline V gives CDR1 DFQATT, CDR2 SNEGSKA (reference sequence). The CDR3 nucleotides are TGCAGTGCCGTCTCTGTGGGGCTAGGGTACAATGAGCAGTTCTTC. Its translation is CSAVSVGLGYNEQFF.

This clonotype came up many times. The size of this beta chain means little, since it is a stray read in a library made for alpha chains. The chain combines TRBV9 with TRBJ2-7, with TRBD2 as a possible D gene (6 bases). V lost 3 bases, J lost 1 base, and 20 bases lay in between. The CDR3 has 17 amino acids. From germline, CDR1 is SGDLS and CDR2 YYNGEE. CDR3 DNA sequence: TGTGCCAGCAGCGCCCAACCCGGGGGTCCCTATTCCTACGAGCAGTACTTC. Translation: CASSAQPGGPYSYEQYF.

The table lists this clonotype with many counts. This beta chain is a stray sequence in a library constructed for alpha chains; its clone size is not meaningful. The chain joins TRBV12-3 or TRBV12-4 to TRBJ1-1; D uncertain. The V gene lost 4 bases and the J gene lost 7 bases, with 10 bases spanning the gap. The CDR3 runs to 12 residues. The CDR3 here is CASSSYEGEAFF. The CDR3 nucleotides read TGTGCCAGCAGTTCCTACGAGGGTGAAGCTTTCTTT.

This clonotype was counted at least ten times. The library was designed around alpha chains, so this beta chain is a stray read whose abundance carries little weight. The J gene is TRBJ1-6, the V gene TRBV28; D gene ambiguous. Trimming shortened V by 6 bases and J by 6 bases, and 15 bases separated the two germline ends. CDR1 MDHEN and CDR2 SYDVKM come from the germline V gene. CDR3 size: 15 residues. Here the CDR3 reads CASSYDRAPNSPLHF. The CDR3 bases are TGTGCCAGCAGCTATGACCGAGCACCTAATTCACCCCTCCACTTT.

This clonotype has a count of ten or more. The library was prepared for alpha chains; this beta chain is a stray read, so its frequency means little. The chain recombines TRBV9 with TRBJ2-3; 7 bases fit TRBD2. Trimming at V came to 5 bases and at J to 0 bases, leaving 9 bases not matched to a gene. The CDR3 has 16 amino acids. CDR1 and CDR2 from the germline V gene are SGDLS and YYNGEE. The CDR3 sequence: CASSVSGSTSTDTQYF. CDR3 DNA sequence: TGTGCCAGCAGTGTTAGCGGGTCGACAAGCACAGATACGCAGTATTTT. Full variable domain (outside the CDR3, taken from reference TRBV9 and TRBJ2-3): DSGVTQTPKHLITATGQRVTLRCSPRSGDLSVYWYQQSLDQGLQFLIQYYNGEERAKGNILERFSAQQFPDLHSELNLSSLELGDSALYFCASSVSGSTSTDTQYFGPGTRLTVL.

This clonotype was observed many times. Being one base from a much bigger clone, this may be a read error. This beta chain turned up in a library designed for alpha chains; as an off-target read, its abundance says little. The CDR3 DNA is TGTGCCAGCAGCTTAGACAACTACGAGCAGTACTTC. Encoded protein: CASSLDNYEQYF. This chain connects TRBV11-2 to TRBJ2-7; no clear D gene. The V gene lost 0 bases and the J gene lost 3 bases, with 3 bases spanning the gap. The CDR3 totals 12 residues. Looked up from germline, CDR1 is SGHAT and CDR2 is FQNNGV. The variable domain in full, with the rest retrieved from reference TRBV11-2 and TRBJ2-7, is EAGVAQSPRYKIIEKRQSVAFWCNPISGHATLYWYQQILGQGPKLLIQFQNNGVVDDSQLPKDRFSAERLKGVDSTLKIQPAKLEDSAVYLCASSLDNYEQYFGPGTRLTVT.

As regards this clonotype: This beta chain is an off-target read within a library intended for alpha chains, so its frequency means little. The V call is TRBV12-3 or TRBV12-4, the J call TRBJ2-1; 9 positions agree with TRBD2. Trimming at V came to 2 bases and at J to 6 bases, leaving 8 bases not matched to a gene. CDR3 length equals 16 residues. Written as DNA, the CDR3 is TGTGCCAGCAGTTTAAGGCTAGCGGGGATTCCCAATGAGCAGTTCTTC. Translated: CASSLRLAGIPNEQFF.

This clonotype was seen at least ten times. This beta chain is a stray read from a library made for alpha chains; its abundance is not meaningful. The chain employs TRBV6-6 and TRBJ2-7; the D gene is possibly TRBD2 (5 bases). CDR3 length: 13 residues. The germline V gene has CDR1 MNHNY and CDR2 SVGAGI (reference sequence). V lost 2 bases to trimming and J lost 5 bases, with 10 bases between them. CDR3 DNA: TGTGCCAGCAGTTACAACGGGGTCCACGAGCAGTACTTC. This gives the protein CASSYNGVHEQYF.

Remarks on this clonotype: This beta chain represents an off-target read in a library built for alpha chains; its size is of limited meaning. J is TRBJ1-1 and V is TRBV12-3 or TRBV12-4; TRBD1 matches 9 bases. The CDR3 totals 14 residues. J was trimmed by 5 bases and V by 5 bases; bases with no gene match: 6. The CDR3 sequence: CASSPGTGRTEAFF. CDR3 DNA sequence: TGTGCCAGCAGTCCGGGGACAGGGCGGACTGAAGCTTTCTTT.

This clonotype appeared many times. This beta chain was picked up by a library intended for alpha chains and is off target, so its count carries little meaning. The rearrangement uses TRBV15 and TRBJ2-3, with 10 bases fitting TRBD2. Trimming cost V 1 base and J 3 bases; bases outside gene matches: 4. CDR3 length: 16 amino acids. Germline values: CDR1 LNHNV, CDR2 YYDKDF (reference sequence). The CDR3 DNA reads TGTGCCACCAGCAGAGGAAGCGGGGGGGCAACAGATACGCAGTATTTT. Translated, it gives CATSRGSGGATDTQYF.

About this clonotype: Since it is a stray read in a library aimed at alpha chains, this beta chain has a size that is not meaningful. V is TRBV12-3 or TRBV12-4 and J is TRBJ2-3, with 13 bases aligning to TRBD2. The CDR3 runs 15 residues. V dropped 8 bases and J dropped 6; count of bases not matched to a gene: 8. CDR3 loop: CASSTSGGSGDTQYF. The CDR3 DNA reads as TGTGCCAGCTCGACTAGCGGGGGGTCGGGGGATACGCAGTATTTT.